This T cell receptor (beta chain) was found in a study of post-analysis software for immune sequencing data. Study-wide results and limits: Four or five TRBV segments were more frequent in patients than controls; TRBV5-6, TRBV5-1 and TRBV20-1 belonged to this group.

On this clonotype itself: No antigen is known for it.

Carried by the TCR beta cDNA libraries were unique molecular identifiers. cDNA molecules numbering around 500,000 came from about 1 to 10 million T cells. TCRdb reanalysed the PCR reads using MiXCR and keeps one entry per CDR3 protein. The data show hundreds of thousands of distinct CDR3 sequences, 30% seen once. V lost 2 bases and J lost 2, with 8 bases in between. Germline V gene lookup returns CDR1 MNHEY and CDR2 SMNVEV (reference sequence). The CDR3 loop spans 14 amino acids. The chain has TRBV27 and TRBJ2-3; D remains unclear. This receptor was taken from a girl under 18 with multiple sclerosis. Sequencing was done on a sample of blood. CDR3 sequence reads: CASSLNWVTDTQYF. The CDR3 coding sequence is TGTGCCAGCAGTTTAAACTGGGTCACAGATACGCAGTATTTT.